These T cell receptor beta chains were read from a single sample in a study of T-cell reconstitution after alpha-beta-depleted transplantation in children. A single record per CDR3 protein comes from TCRdb applying MiXCR to the PCR reads. The profile shows about 78,000 distinct CDR3 sequences, around an eighth of them singletons. The specimen comprised PBMCs, mostly from graft donor cells, sampled 180 days after TCRalphabeta/CD19-depleted stem cell transplant. These receptors were taken from a male patient aged 2 to 10 who had a stem cell transplant for acute lymphoblastic leukemia, so the T cells may come from the graft donor. Each CDR3 is given without its conserved first and last residue. The D gene is left open where the match is weak.

ASSSIFKNIQY TRBJ2-4 NA TRBV5-6
ASSVLAGGPGLSQY TRBJ2-3 TRBD2 TRBV9
ASSLNGFTGELF TRBJ2-2 NA TRBV7-9
ASSYSFPGAGELF TRBJ2-2 NA TRBV6-5
ASSLAPSGGYT TRBJ1-2 NA TRBV7-3
ASSSQLTGELF TRBJ2-2 NA TRBV7-2
ASSQAGPAYNEQF TRBJ2-1 NA TRBV4-3
ASSFLKGRKGELF TRBJ2-2 NA TRBV7-9
ASSSPGQGASGYT TRBJ1-2 TRBD1 TRBV7-2
ASSLNRGPVSPLH TRBJ1-6 TRBD1 TRBV5-1
AIKGPYGAF TRBJ1-1 NA TRBV10-3
ASRFRTSSYEQY TRBJ2-7 TRBD2 TRBV5-1
SARDSRLAPLYNEQF TRBJ2-1 TRBD2 TRBV20-1
ASSGQTVLH TRBJ1-6 NA TRBV7-9
ASTRVRGYEQY TRBJ2-7 NA TRBV7-9
SASTGASYEQY TRBJ2-7 NA TRBV20-1
ASSLGLAEETEY TRBJ2-5 TRBD2 TRBV9
ASSKSGSYEQY TRBJ2-7 TRBD2 TRBV3-1
AVGGQSQPQH TRBJ1-5 NA TRBV28
ATSDLDREETQY TRBJ2-5 TRBD1 TRBV24-1
ASSPDRGEAF TRBJ1-1 TRBD1 TRBV4-2
ASSLDDLGVTQY TRBJ2-3 NA TRBV7-2
ASSLGGIRNNEQF TRBJ2-1 TRBD2 TRBV12-3/TRBV12-4
ASSLGRGLEQF TRBJ2-1 NA TRBV5-4
ASRRTGAYGYT TRBJ1-2 TRBD1 TRBV5-4
ASSESRGGITDTQY TRBJ2-3 NA TRBV25-1
SVEDSYEQY TRBJ2-7 NA TRBV29-1
ASSSYRGRGAF TRBJ1-1 TRBD1 TRBV6-5
ASSRGTLTAAGNTIY TRBJ1-3 NA TRBV5-1
ASSLGDRFYEQY TRBJ2-7 TRBD1 TRBV5-1